Detailed here is one T cell receptor (beta chain). Other DNA sequences of this sample code for an identical CDR3. Germline V lookup: CDR1 SGHAT, CDR2 FQNNGV. CDR3 length: 15 amino acids. Between the trimmed V and J ends, which lost 2 bases and 4 bases, there was a span of 12 bases. This table comes from immunoSEQ multiplex PCR, and its TCRdb copy is limited to in-frame clones, with some not included. The sample has 350,000 to 450,000 clones; about nine tenths are singletons. These data come from a study of Ad26.COV2.S vaccination and SARS-CoV-2 variants. Treatment here: some 20 received Ad26.COV2.S at low or high dose, single or two shots; several received placebo; per-sample allocation not given. Sample collection was performed on day 63 after the first vaccine or placebo injection.

This clonotype was sampled from a person between 18 and 59 years old who received the Ad26.COV2.S COVID-19 vaccine or a placebo. The gene calls are TRBV11-2 and TRBJ2-1; possibly TRBD2 for D (6 bases). This material consisted of peripheral blood, taken in a trial of Ad26.COV2.S vaccine versus placebo. The CDR3 nucleotides read TGTGCCAGCAGCTTAATACGGGGGTCATACAATGAGCAGTTCTTC. This codes for CASSLIRGSYNEQFF.